The clone carrying this T cell receptor (beta chain) was observed a single time. The antigen remains unidentified. The data derive from a study of tumor-infiltrating lymphocytes in primary liver carcinoma. About the study: Sample yields, roughly 3.5 to 7.13 million productive TCRbeta reads, were similar across the tissue types.

This CDR3 has 14 amino acids. The V and J ends lost 5 bases and 16 bases, in that order; junction bases with no gene match: 16. The germline V gene encodes CDR1 MNHNS and CDR2 SASEGT. The template, about 540 ng total RNA, yielded TCR beta cDNA made with a constant-region primer. Three nested multiplex PCR rounds, a slightly modified ARM-PCR method, built the TCR beta libraries. Use of TRBV1-TRBV30 forward primers with a C-beta reverse primer characterized the first two PCR rounds, which lasted about 10 cycles each. TCRdb reanalysed the multiplex PCR reads using MiXCR and keeps one entry per CDR3 protein. This table has some 100,000 distinct CDR3 sequences, 65% to 75% appearing once. Study outcomes and limitations: Against blood, tumors held a significantly higher top-250-clone fraction (p = 0.039).

Co-extracting RNA and DNA was done with about 17-30 mg of unsorted bulk tissue as input. Every tumor yielded five separate sampled regions. The clonotype comes from a woman aged 55-69 years with primary liver carcinoma and hepatitis B virus infection. V and J are TRBV6-1 and TRBJ1-5, with 8 bases aligning to TRBD1. Sequencing input: liver tumor tissue from sampling region 2. The sample's subset: tumor region T2, inferior pole. CDR3 loop: CASSRTGRDQHQHF. CDR3 in DNA: TGTGCCAGCAGTCGGACAGGGCGGGATCAGCACCAACATTTT.